Listed below are T cell receptor beta chains from one sample, sequenced in a study of cytomegalovirus exposure and HLA in healthy donors. Repertoires were generated with immunoSEQ multiplex PCR, while TCRdb's copy carries only in-frame clones and drops some. The sample includes some 150,000 clones, approximately 89% of them seen just once. Sequencing was done on a sample of PBMCs. The receptors were sampled from a man aged 18 to 30 in good health and CMV-seropositive. Each CDR3 is given with its conserved first and last residue. D genes are given only for firm matches. A row's size may be missing; if present it is once, few, many or a size class.

clone size: .; V gene: TRBV5-6; D gene: .; J gene: TRBJ2-7; CDR3 DNA: TGTGCCAGCAGCTTCGGTATCCAACCCGCGGGCGAGCAGTACTTC; CDR3 protein: CASSFGIQPAGEQYF
clone size: .; V gene: TRBV10-3; D gene: .; J gene: TRBJ2-3; CDR3 DNA: TGTGCCATCAGTGAGTCCTCAGATACGCAGTATTTT; CDR3 protein: CAISESSDTQYF
clone size: .; V gene: TRBV5-6; D gene: .; J gene: TRBJ2-5; CDR3 DNA: TGTGCCAGCAGCTTGGGGCAGCAAGAGACCCAGTACTTC; CDR3 protein: CASSLGQQETQYF
clone size: .; V gene: TRBV18; D gene: .; J gene: TRBJ1-1; CDR3 DNA: TGTGCCAGCTCACCCGCCCCGGGACAAGATAACACTGAAGCTTTCTTT; CDR3 protein: CASSPAPGQDNTEAFF
clone size: .; V gene: TRBV19; D gene: .; J gene: TRBJ1-1; CDR3 DNA: TGTGCCAGTAGTATAGAAAGGGGAACCCGGAACACTGAAGCTTTCTTT; CDR3 protein: CASSIERGTRNTEAFF
clone size: .; V gene: TRBV5-8; D gene: .; J gene: TRBJ2-1; CDR3 DNA: TGTGCCAGCAGCTCGACCCTAGCCTACAATGAGCAGTTCTTC; CDR3 protein: CASSSTLAYNEQFF
clone size: .; V gene: TRBV11-2; D gene: TRBD2; J gene: TRBJ2-2; CDR3 DNA: TGTGCCAGCAGATCACCCCTAGCGGGATTGTACACCGGGGAGCTGTTTTTT; CDR3 protein: CASRSPLAGLYTGELFF
clone size: .; V gene: TRBV5-1; D gene: TRBD1; J gene: TRBJ2-7; CDR3 DNA: TGCGCCAGCAGCTTGGGGGCCGCAGGGGGCTTGGGGTACGAGCAGTACTTC; CDR3 protein: CASSLGAAGGLGYEQYF
clone size: once; V gene: TRBV27; D gene: .; J gene: TRBJ2-7; CDR3 DNA: TGTGCCAGCAGTTCCGACAGGACCTACGAGCAGTACTTC; CDR3 protein: CASSSDRTYEQYF
clone size: .; V gene: TRBV2; D gene: TRBD2; J gene: TRBJ2-5; CDR3 DNA: TGTGCCAGCGCCGAACCTAGCGGGGGGGCGACCCAGTACTTC; CDR3 protein: CASAEPSGGATQYF
clone size: .; V gene: TRBV4-2; D gene: TRBD2; J gene: TRBJ2-7; CDR3 DNA: TGTGCCAGCAGCCAAGAAGCTAGCGGGGGGACTACTCTCTACGAGCAGTACTTC; CDR3 protein: CASSQEASGGTTLYEQYF
clone size: .; V gene: TRBV27; D gene: TRBD1; J gene: TRBJ2-1; CDR3 DNA: TGTGCCAGCAGACTAGGGGACAGGGGACTCAATGAGCAGTTCTTC; CDR3 protein: CASRLGDRGLNEQFF
clone size: .; V gene: TRBV6-4; D gene: TRBD1; J gene: TRBJ1-1; CDR3 DNA: TGTGCCAGCAGTGACTCGACACAGGGGGACACTGAAGCTTTCTTT; CDR3 protein: CASSDSTQGDTEAFF
clone size: once; V gene: TRBV27; D gene: TRBD1; J gene: TRBJ2-7; CDR3 DNA: TGTGCCAGCAGTTTATCGCCGGGACAGAGGACCTACGAGCAGTACTTC; CDR3 protein: CASSLSPGQRTYEQYF
clone size: .; V gene: TRBV2; D gene: .; J gene: TRBJ2-6; CDR3 DNA: TGTGCCGCTCAAGGGTTGCAGGGAATCGTTAAAGATGGGGCCAACGTCCTGACTTTC; CDR3 protein: CAAQGLQGIVKDGANVLTF
clone size: once; V gene: TRBV7-2; D gene: .; J gene: TRBJ1-3; CDR3 DNA: TGTGCCAGCAGCTACAGGGACACCATATATTTT; CDR3 protein: CASSYRDTIYF
clone size: .; V gene: TRBV4-3; D gene: .; J gene: TRBJ2-1; CDR3 DNA: TGCGCCAGCAGCCAGGGGACTGGGAGCAATGAGCAGTTCTTC; CDR3 protein: CASSQGTGSNEQFF
clone size: once; V gene: TRBV29-1; D gene: TRBD1; J gene: TRBJ1-1; CDR3 DNA: TGCAGCGCAATTGGGACAGAGGTGGAAGCTTTCTTT; CDR3 protein: CSAIGTEVEAFF
clone size: .; V gene: TRBV5-4; D gene: .; J gene: TRBJ2-7; CDR3 DNA: TGTGCCAGCAGCTTTGGGAGCTACGAGCAGTACTTC; CDR3 protein: CASSFGSYEQYF
clone size: .; V gene: TRBV30; D gene: .; J gene: TRBJ2-1; CDR3 DNA: TGTGCCTGGAGTGTAGGGGGGGCCGGCGATGAGCAGTTCTTC; CDR3 protein: CAWSVGGAGDEQFF
clone size: .; V gene: TRBV7-9; D gene: .; J gene: TRBJ2-3; CDR3 DNA: TGTGCCAGCAACCCCCCCGATGGGCGATTGGCAGATACGCAGTATTTT; CDR3 protein: CASNPPDGRLADTQYF
clone size: .; V gene: TRBV10-3; D gene: .; J gene: TRBJ1-2; CDR3 DNA: TGTGCCATCAGTGAGGCCACAACTTCCCGGGGTGGCTACACCTTC; CDR3 protein: CAISEATTSRGGYTF
clone size: .; V gene: TRBV6-1; D gene: TRBD2; J gene: TRBJ2-2; CDR3 DNA: TGTGCCAGCTCGGGACTACGGGGCACCGGGGAGCTGTTTTTT; CDR3 protein: CASSGLRGTGELFF
clone size: .; V gene: TRBV18; D gene: .; J gene: TRBJ1-3; CDR3 DNA: TGTGCCAGCTCACCGGTACAGCACAGCTCTGGAAACACCATATATTTT; CDR3 protein: CASSPVQHSSGNTIYF
clone size: few; V gene: TRBV27; D gene: .; J gene: TRBJ1-5; CDR3 DNA: TGTGCCAGCCGGGAAGGGCAGGTCAATCAGCCCCAGCATTTT; CDR3 protein: CASREGQVNQPQHF
clone size: once; V gene: TRBV5-6; D gene: .; J gene: TRBJ2-1; CDR3 DNA: TGTGCCAGCAGTACCGGGACTCCGAATGAGCAGTTCTTC; CDR3 protein: CASSTGTPNEQFF
clone size: .; V gene: TRBV7-8; D gene: TRBD1; J gene: TRBJ1-6; CDR3 DNA: TGTGCCAGCAGCCTCCGGGTTGGGACAGGTGATTCACCCCTCCACTTT; CDR3 protein: CASSLRVGTGDSPLHF
clone size: .; V gene: TRBV10-3; D gene: TRBD2; J gene: TRBJ2-7; CDR3 DNA: TGTGCCATCAGTGAGTCCAAGGGGACTAGCGAAGAGCAGTACTTC; CDR3 protein: CAISESKGTSEEQYF
clone size: few; V gene: TRBV2; D gene: .; J gene: TRBJ2-7; CDR3 DNA: TGTGCCAGCAGTTCTGACATCTCCTACGAGCAGTACTTC; CDR3 protein: CASSSDISYEQYF
clone size: .; V gene: TRBV19; D gene: TRBD1; J gene: TRBJ1-5; CDR3 DNA: TGTGCCAGTACGGTCGGGGCAGGGGGGAATCAGCCCCAGCATTTT; CDR3 protein: CASTVGAGGNQPQHF
clone size: .; V gene: TRBV4-3; D gene: TRBD1; J gene: TRBJ2-1; CDR3 DNA: TGCGCCAGCAGCGACCAGGGGGATGAGCAGTTCTTC; CDR3 protein: CASSDQGDEQFF
clone size: .; V gene: TRBV7-3; D gene: .; J gene: TRBJ1-1; CDR3 DNA: TGTGCCAGCAGCCGCTCGGGGGGGAGAGACGAAGCTTTCTTT; CDR3 protein: CASSRSGGRDEAFF
clone size: .; V gene: TRBV2; D gene: TRBD1; J gene: TRBJ2-2; CDR3 DNA: TGTGCCAGCAGTACAGGACAGGGGGCCACCGGGGAGCTGTTTTTT; CDR3 protein: CASSTGQGATGELFF
clone size: .; V gene: TRBV6-5; D gene: .; J gene: TRBJ2-3; CDR3 DNA: TGTGCCAGCAGTTACGAGGCCAAAGATACGCAGTATTTT; CDR3 protein: CASSYEAKDTQYF
clone size: .; V gene: TRBV2; D gene: .; J gene: TRBJ2-7; CDR3 DNA: TGTGCCAGCAGTGAGGCTTCGTTTTCCTACGAGCAGTACTTC; CDR3 protein: CASSEASFSYEQYF
clone size: .; V gene: TRBV7-9; D gene: TRBD1; J gene: TRBJ1-2; CDR3 DNA: TGTGCCAGCAGCGGGAGCGGGACAGGGGGCGCCGGCTACACCTTC; CDR3 protein: CASSGSGTGGAGYTF
clone size: .; V gene: TRBV19; D gene: .; J gene: TRBJ2-7; CDR3 DNA: TGTGCCAGTGGGCCTCAACGGAAGTACGAGCAGTACTTC; CDR3 protein: CASGPQRKYEQYF
clone size: .; V gene: TRBV5-4; D gene: TRBD2; J gene: TRBJ2-7; CDR3 DNA: TGTGCCAGCAGCTTGGCCACTAGCGGGAGCTTCGGCTACGAGCAGTACTTC; CDR3 protein: CASSLATSGSFGYEQYF
clone size: .; V gene: TRBV23-1; D gene: .; J gene: TRBJ2-4; CDR3 DNA: TGCGCCCTCCGACCTAGAGGACATGCTGTCATCTTCGAGGCCAAAAACATTCAGTACTTC; CDR3 protein: CALRPRGHAVIFEAKNIQYF
clone size: few; V gene: TRBV7-8; D gene: .; J gene: TRBJ1-2; CDR3 DNA: TGTGCCAGCAGCTTGGGTGGACTCTATGGCTACACCTTC; CDR3 protein: CASSLGGLYGYTF
clone size: .; V gene: TRBV7-6; D gene: TRBD2; J gene: TRBJ2-7; CDR3 DNA: TGTGCCAGCAGCCAGGGAGGGCCCTACGAGCAGTACTTC; CDR3 protein: CASSQGGPYEQYF
clone size: .; V gene: TRBV4-3; D gene: TRBD1; J gene: TRBJ1-1; CDR3 DNA: TGCGCCAGCAGCCAGATGACAGGGGAAGCTTTCTTT; CDR3 protein: CASSQMTGEAFF
clone size: .; V gene: TRBV7-3; D gene: .; J gene: TRBJ2-1; CDR3 DNA: TGTGCCAGCAGCTTTGCGGGGACCTCCTACAATGAGCAGTTCTTC; CDR3 protein: CASSFAGTSYNEQFF
clone size: few; V gene: TRBV30; D gene: .; J gene: TRBJ1-3; CDR3 DNA: TGTGCCTGGAGTGTAAGGGGCTCTGGAAACACCATATATTTT; CDR3 protein: CAWSVRGSGNTIYF
clone size: .; V gene: TRBV30; D gene: TRBD2; J gene: TRBJ2-1; CDR3 DNA: TGTGCCTGGACCCGGACTAGCGGGGAAGGTGAGCAGTTCTTC; CDR3 protein: CAWTRTSGEGEQFF
clone size: few; V gene: TRBV29-1; D gene: .; J gene: TRBJ1-1; CDR3 DNA: TGCAGCGCCCCGAGAGGATCCGAAGCTTTCTTT; CDR3 protein: CSAPRGSEAFF
clone size: many; V gene: TRBV30; D gene: .; J gene: TRBJ1-1; CDR3 DNA: TGTGCCTGGACCCTACCCCTTCCTAACACTGAAGCTTTCTTT; CDR3 protein: CAWTLPLPNTEAFF
clone size: .; V gene: TRBV2; D gene: .; J gene: TRBJ1-2; CDR3 DNA: TGTGCCAGCAGGCACAGGGTGAAAGGAAACTATGGCTACACCTTC; CDR3 protein: CASRHRVKGNYGYTF
clone size: .; V gene: TRBV6-1; D gene: .; J gene: TRBJ2-3; CDR3 DNA: TGTGCCAGCAGTGAAGCCTGGGGGCCCACAGATACGCAGTATTTT; CDR3 protein: CASSEAWGPTDTQYF
clone size: .; V gene: TRBV29-1; D gene: .; J gene: TRBJ1-4; CDR3 DNA: TGCAGCGGGTCCCCCAGGGGAGAAAAACTGTTTTTT; CDR3 protein: CSGSPRGEKLFF
clone size: .; V gene: TRBV28; D gene: .; J gene: TRBJ2-6; CDR3 DNA: TGTGCCAGCAGCCAATTCTGGGAGGGGGCCAACGTCCTGACTTTC; CDR3 protein: CASSQFWEGANVLTF
clone size: .; V gene: TRBV12-5; D gene: .; J gene: TRBJ1-1; CDR3 DNA: TGTGCTAGTGGTTTGGTTATCCAGGGTCCTAACACTGAAGCTTTCTTT; CDR3 protein: CASGLVIQGPNTEAFF
clone size: .; V gene: TRBV6-5; D gene: .; J gene: TRBJ1-6; CDR3 DNA: TGTGCCGGCAGAAGACTTAATTCACCCCTCCACTTT; CDR3 protein: CAGRRLNSPLHF
clone size: .; V gene: TRBV7-8; D gene: .; J gene: TRBJ1-3; CDR3 DNA: TGTGCCAGCAGCCCCAACAGGATCTCTGGAAACACCATATATTTT; CDR3 protein: CASSPNRISGNTIYF
clone size: .; V gene: TRBV9; D gene: TRBD1; J gene: TRBJ1-2; CDR3 DNA: TGTGCCAGCAGCGTAGCTGCAGGGGGTGGCTATGGCTACACCTTC; CDR3 protein: CASSVAAGGGYGYTF
clone size: .; V gene: TRBV7-2; D gene: TRBD1; J gene: TRBJ2-2; CDR3 DNA: TGTGCCAGCAGCAGGACAGGGGGCGTTGGCACCGGGGAGCTGTTTTTT; CDR3 protein: CASSRTGGVGTGELFF